This passage covers 2 T cell receptor beta chains from one sample sequenced in a study of cytomegalovirus exposure and HLA in healthy donors. Primers: 60 Vbeta forward and 13 Jbeta reverse. Clones were read by immunoSEQ multiplex PCR, and TCRdb kept only the in-frame ones, dropping some. The table records approximately 85,000 clones, nearly 80% of them present only once. Sequencing was carried out using PBMCs. The receptors were sampled from a woman between 45 and 60 years old in good health and CMV-seropositive.

The J gene is TRBJ2-5, the V gene TRBV5-1, with a tentative D call TRBD1 (5 bases). The germline V and J ends were trimmed by 0 bases and 5 bases, with 11 bases remaining between them. The germline gives CDR1 SGHRS, CDR2 YFSETQ. There are 14 residues in the CDR3. Here the CDR3 DNA reads TGCGCCAGCAGCTTGGGACAGCCTAGGGAGACCCAGTACTTC. Amino acids: CASSLGQPRETQYF.

V usage is TRBV5-1 and J usage is TRBJ1-2; 9 nucleotides match TRBD1. V lost 4 bases to trimming and J lost 6 bases; unmatched junction nucleotides: 7. The CDR3 has 14 amino acids. Germline V gene data show CDR1 as SGHRS and CDR2 as YFSETQ. Here the CDR3 reads CASSPGQGINGYTF. The CDR3 nucleotides are TGCGCCAGCAGCCCCGGACAGGGGATAAATGGCTACACCTTC.